These T cell receptor beta chains were read from a single sample in a study of vaccination effects on CD4 cells after COVID-19. The table came from immunoSEQ multiplex PCR; TCRdb's copy has only in-frame clones and leaves some out. The sample records around 25,000 clones, 55% to 80% being singletons. Their cognate antigens are unknown. This material consisted of CD4+ T cells from PBMCs cultured with SARS-CoV-2 spike peptides, taken before COVID-19 vaccination. These receptor sequences come from a human donor who received a COVID-19 vaccine. The CDR3 runs from the conserved cysteine through the conserved F or W. A D gene is named only where the DNA matches it firmly. Clone size, where shown, is once, few, many, or a class for clones that have expanded.

TRBJ2-1 - TRBV18 - TGTGCCAGCTCACCACCGTACAGTTACAATGAGCAGTTCTTC CASSPPYSYNEQFF
TRBJ2-3 - TRBV19 - TGTGCCAGTATTTTCAGGGGACGGGATACGCAGTATTTT CASIFRGRDTQYF
TRBJ1-4 - TRBV19 once TGTGCCAGTAGTATTACTAGGGAGGCTGAAAAACTGTTTTTT CASSITREAEKLFF
TRBJ1-2 TRBD1 TRBV29-1 - TGCAGCGTTGACGTGCAGGGGGCTGGCTACACCTTC CSVDVQGAGYTF
TRBJ1-4 - TRBV2 - TGTGCCAGCAGTACCCAGACAGGACGAAATGAAAAACTGTTTTTT CASSTQTGRNEKLFF
TRBJ2-7 - TRBV10-3 - TGTGCCATCAGTGAGGGGGGATACGAGCAGTACTTC CAISEGGYEQYF
TRBJ1-5 TRBD1 TRBV5-6 - TGTGCCAGCAGCTTGGGAAGGGGGCGGAATCAGCCCCAGCATTTT CASSLGRGRNQPQHF
TRBJ1-4 - TRBV20-1 once TGCAGTGCTAGTCCGGGACAAACAACTAATGAAAAACTGTTTTTT CSASPGQTTNEKLFF
TRBJ2-7 TRBD2 TRBV15 - TGTGCCACCAGCAGAGATGGGGAGGGACTAGCGGGGATCTCCTACGAGCAGTACTTC CATSRDGEGLAGISYEQYF
TRBJ1-2 - TRBV6-5 - TGTGCCAGCAGTTACTATTCGGTGGGGAACTATGGCTACACCTTC CASSYYSVGNYGYTF
TRBJ2-1 - TRBV6-5 - TGTGCCAGCACTCCACGCGAGGCCTACAATGAGCAGTTCTTC CASTPREAYNEQFF
TRBJ2-1 - TRBV5-1 - TGCGCCAGCAGCTTGGCCGGCAATGAGCAGTTCTTC CASSLAGNEQFF
TRBJ2-7 - TRBV7-2 few TGTGCCAGCAGCTTAGGCTCCCGGGGCCGCCTGGAGCAGTACTTC CASSLGSRGRLEQYF